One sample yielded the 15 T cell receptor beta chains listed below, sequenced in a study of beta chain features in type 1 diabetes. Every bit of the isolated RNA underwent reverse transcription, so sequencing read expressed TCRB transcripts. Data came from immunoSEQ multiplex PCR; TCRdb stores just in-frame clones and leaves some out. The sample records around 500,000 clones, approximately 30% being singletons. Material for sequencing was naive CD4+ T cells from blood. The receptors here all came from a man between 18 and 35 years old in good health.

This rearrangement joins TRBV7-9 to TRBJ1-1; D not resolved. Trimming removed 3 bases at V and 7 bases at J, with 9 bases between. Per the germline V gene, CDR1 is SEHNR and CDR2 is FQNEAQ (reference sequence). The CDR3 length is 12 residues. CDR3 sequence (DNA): TGTGCCAGCAGCTTGGGAGCGTTTGAAGCTTTCTTT. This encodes CASSLGAFEAFF.

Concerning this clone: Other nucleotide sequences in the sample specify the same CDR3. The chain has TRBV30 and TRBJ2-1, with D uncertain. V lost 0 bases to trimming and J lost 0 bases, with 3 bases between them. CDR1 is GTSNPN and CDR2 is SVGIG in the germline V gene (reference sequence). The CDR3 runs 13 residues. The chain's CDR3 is CAWSVDSYNEQFF. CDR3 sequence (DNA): TGTGCCTGGAGTGTAGACTCCTACAATGAGCAGTTCTTC.

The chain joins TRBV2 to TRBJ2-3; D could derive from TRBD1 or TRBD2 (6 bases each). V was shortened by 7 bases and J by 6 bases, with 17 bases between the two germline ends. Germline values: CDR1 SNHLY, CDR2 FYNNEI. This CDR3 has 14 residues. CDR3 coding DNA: TGTGCCAGCAAGGGGGACTTCGCAAACGATACGCAGTATTTT. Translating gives CASKGDFANDTQYF.

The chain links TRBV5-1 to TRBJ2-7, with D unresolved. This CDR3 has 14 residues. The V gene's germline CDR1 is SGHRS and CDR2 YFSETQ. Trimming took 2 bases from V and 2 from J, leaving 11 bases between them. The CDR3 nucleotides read TGCGCCAGCAGCTTTCGAAGTGGCCCCTACGAGCAGTACTTC. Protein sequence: CASSFRSGPYEQYF.

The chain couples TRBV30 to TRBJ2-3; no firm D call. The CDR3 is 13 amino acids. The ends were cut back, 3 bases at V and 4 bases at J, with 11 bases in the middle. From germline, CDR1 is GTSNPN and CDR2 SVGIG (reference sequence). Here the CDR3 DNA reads TGTGCCTGGAGCCGGAATGGGGCAGATACGCAGTATTTT. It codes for CAWSRNGADTQYF.

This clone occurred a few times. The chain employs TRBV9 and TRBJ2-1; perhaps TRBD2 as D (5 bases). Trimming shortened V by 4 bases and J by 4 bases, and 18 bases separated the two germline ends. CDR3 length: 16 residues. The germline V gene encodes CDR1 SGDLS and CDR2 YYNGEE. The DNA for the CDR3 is TGTGCCAGCAGCACCCGAGGGAGCGGAGAATACAATGAGCAGTTCTTC. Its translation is CASSTRGSGEYNEQFF.

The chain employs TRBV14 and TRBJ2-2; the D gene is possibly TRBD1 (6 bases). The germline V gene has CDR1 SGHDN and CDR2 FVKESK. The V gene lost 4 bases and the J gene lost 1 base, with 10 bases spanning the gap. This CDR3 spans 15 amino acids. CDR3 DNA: TGTGCCAGCAGCCGGCTACAGGGGAACACCGGGGAGCTGTTTTTT. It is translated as CASSRLQGNTGELFF.

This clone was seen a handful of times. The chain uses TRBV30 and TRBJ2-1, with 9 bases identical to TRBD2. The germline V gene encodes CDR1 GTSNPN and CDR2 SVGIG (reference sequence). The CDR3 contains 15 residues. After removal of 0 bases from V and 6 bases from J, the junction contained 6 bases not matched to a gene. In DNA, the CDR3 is TGTGCCTGGAGTGTAGGGCTAGCGGGACTCAATGAGCAGTTCTTC. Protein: CAWSVGLAGLNEQFF.

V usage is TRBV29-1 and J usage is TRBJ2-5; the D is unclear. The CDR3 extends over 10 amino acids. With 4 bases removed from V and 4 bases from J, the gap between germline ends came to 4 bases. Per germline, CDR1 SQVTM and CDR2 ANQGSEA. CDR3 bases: TGCAGCGTTGCCCTAGAGACCCAGTACTTC. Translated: CSVALETQYF.

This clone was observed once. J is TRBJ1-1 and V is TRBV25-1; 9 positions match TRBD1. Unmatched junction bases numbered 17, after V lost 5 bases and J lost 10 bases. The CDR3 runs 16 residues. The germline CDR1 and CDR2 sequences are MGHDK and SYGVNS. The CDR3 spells CASSSMDRGRGEGAFF. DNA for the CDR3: TGTGCCAGCAGTTCTATGGACAGGGGCCGCGGTGAGGGAGCTTTCTTT.

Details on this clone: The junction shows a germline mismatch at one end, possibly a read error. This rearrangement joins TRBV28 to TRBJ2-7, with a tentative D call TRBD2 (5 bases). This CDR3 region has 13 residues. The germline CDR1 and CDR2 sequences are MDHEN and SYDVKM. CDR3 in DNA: TGTGCCAGCAGCCAACCAACGGGGTCACCCCAGGCCTTC. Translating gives CASSQPTGSPQAF. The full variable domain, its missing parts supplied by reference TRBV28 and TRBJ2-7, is DVKVTQSSRYLVKRTGEKVFLECVQDMDHENMFWYRQDPGLGLRLIYFSYDVKMKEKGDIPEGYSVSREKKERFSLILESASTNQTSMYLCASSQPTGSPQAFGPGTRLTVT.

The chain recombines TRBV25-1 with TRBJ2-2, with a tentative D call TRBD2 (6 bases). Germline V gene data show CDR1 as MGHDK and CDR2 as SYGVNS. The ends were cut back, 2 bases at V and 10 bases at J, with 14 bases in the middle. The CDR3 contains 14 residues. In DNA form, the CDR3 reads TGTGCCAGCAGTGAACTCGGAGGGCCAGAGGAGCTGTTTTTT. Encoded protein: CASSELGGPEELFF.

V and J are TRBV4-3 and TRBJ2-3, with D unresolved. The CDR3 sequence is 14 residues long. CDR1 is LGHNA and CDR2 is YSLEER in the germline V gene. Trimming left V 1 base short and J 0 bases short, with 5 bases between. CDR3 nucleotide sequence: TGCGCCAGCAGCCAAGGACCTAGCACAGATACGCAGTATTTT. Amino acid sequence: CASSQGPSTDTQYF.

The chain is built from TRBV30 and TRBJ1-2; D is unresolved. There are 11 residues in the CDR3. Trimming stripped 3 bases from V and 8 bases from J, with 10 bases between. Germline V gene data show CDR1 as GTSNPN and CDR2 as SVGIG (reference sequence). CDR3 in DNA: TGTGCCTGGAGGGAACGGGTCGGCTACACCTTC. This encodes CAWRERVGYTF.

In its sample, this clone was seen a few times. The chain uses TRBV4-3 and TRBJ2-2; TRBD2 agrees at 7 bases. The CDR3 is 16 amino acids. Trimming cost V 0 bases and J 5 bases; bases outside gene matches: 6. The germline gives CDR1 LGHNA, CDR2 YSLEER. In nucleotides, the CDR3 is TGCGCCAGCAGCCAAGAAGCCGGGAGGAGAACCGGGGAGCTGTTTTTT. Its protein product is CASSQEAGRRTGELFF.